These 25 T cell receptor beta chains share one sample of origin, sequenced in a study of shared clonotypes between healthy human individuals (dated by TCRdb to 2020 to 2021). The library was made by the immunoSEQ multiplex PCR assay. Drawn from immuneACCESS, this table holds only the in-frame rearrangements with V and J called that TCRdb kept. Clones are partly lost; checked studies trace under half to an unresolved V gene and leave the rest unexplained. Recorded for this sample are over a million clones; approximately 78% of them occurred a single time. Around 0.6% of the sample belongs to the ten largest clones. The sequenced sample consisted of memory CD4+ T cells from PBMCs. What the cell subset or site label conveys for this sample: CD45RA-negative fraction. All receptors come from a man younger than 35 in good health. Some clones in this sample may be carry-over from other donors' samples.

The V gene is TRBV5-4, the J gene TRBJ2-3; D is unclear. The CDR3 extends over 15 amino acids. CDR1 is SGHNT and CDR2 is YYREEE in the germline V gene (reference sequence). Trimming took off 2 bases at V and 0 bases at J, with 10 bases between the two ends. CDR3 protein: CASSFGGASTDTQYF. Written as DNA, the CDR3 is TGTGCCAGCAGCTTTGGCGGAGCAAGCACAGATACGCAGTATTTT.

This CDR3 reads CASSQAWGQRGNSPLHF. The CDR3 nucleotides are TGCGCCAGCAGCCAAGCCTGGGGACAGCGGGGTAATTCACCCCTCCACTTT. The chain uses TRBV4-1 and TRBJ1-6; the match to TRBD1 covers 7 bases. The germline V gene encodes CDR1 MGHRA and CDR2 YSYEKL. CDR3 length equals 17 residues. Trimming removed 1 base from V and 6 bases from J; junction bases left unmatched: 9.

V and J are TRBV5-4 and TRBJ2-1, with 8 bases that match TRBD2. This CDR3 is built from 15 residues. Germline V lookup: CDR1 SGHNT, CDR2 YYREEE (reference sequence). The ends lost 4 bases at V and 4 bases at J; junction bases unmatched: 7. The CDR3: CASSRGGTDYNEQFF. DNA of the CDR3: TGTGCCAGCAGCCGGGGGGGCACGGATTACAATGAGCAGTTCTTC. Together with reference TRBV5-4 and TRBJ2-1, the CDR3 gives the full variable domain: ETGVTQSPTHLIKTRGQQVTLRCSSQSGHNTVSWYQQALGQGPQFIFQYYREEENGRGNFPPRFSGLQFPNYSSELNVNALELDDSALYLCASSRGGTDYNEQFFGPGTRLTVL.

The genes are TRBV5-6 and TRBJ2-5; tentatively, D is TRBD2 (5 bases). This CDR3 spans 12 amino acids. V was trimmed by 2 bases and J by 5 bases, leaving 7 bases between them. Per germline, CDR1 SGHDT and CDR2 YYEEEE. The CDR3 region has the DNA TGTGCCAGCAGCTTCCGGAGGGAGACCCAGTACTTC. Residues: CASSFRRETQYF.

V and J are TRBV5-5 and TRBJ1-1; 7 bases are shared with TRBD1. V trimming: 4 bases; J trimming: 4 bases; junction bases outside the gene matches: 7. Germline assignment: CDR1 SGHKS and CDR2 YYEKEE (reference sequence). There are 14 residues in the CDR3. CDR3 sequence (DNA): TGTGCCAGCAGCCTAAAATCAGGGGGCACTGAAGCTTTCTTT. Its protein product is CASSLKSGGTEAFF.

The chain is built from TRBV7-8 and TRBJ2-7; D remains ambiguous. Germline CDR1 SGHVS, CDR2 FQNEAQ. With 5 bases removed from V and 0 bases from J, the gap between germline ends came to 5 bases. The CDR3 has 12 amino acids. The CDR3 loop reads CASSANSYEQYF. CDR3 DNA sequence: TGTGCCAGCAGCGCAAACTCCTACGAGCAGTACTTC.

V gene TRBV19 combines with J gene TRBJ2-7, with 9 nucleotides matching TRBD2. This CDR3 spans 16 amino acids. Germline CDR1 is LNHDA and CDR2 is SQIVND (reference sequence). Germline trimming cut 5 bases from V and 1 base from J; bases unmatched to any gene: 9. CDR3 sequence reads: CASSPDRLAVSYEQYF. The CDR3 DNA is TGTGCCAGTAGTCCAGATAGACTAGCGGTATCCTACGAGCAGTACTTC.

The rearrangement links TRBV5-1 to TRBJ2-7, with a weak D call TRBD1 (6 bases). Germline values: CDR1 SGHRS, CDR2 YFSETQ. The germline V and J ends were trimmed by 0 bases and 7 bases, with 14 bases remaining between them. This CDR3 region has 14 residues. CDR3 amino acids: CASSLGKQGIEQYF. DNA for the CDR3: TGCGCCAGCAGCTTGGGAAAACAGGGCATTGAGCAGTACTTC.

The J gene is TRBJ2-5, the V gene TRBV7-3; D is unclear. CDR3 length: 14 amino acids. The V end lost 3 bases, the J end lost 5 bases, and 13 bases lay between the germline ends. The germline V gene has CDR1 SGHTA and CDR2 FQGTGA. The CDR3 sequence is CASSFGLSGETQYF. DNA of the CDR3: TGTGCCAGCAGCTTTGGTTTAAGTGGGGAGACCCAGTACTTC.

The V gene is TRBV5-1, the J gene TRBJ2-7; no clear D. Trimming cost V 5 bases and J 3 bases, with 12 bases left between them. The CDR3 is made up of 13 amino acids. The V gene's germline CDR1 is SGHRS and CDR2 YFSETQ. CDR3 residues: CASRRGIGYEQYF. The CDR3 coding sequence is TGCGCCAGCAGAAGAGGTATCGGCTACGAGCAGTACTTC.

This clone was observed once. CDR3 amino acids: CAWSGITAYTEAFF. The CDR3 coding sequence is TGTGCCTGGAGTGGTATAACCGCTTACACTGAAGCTTTCTTT. J is TRBJ1-1 and V is TRBV30; D is undetermined. Deletions cut 1 base from V and 3 bases from J, with 12 bases between. Germline CDR1 and CDR2: GTSNPN and SVGIG (reference sequence). The CDR3 contains 14 residues.

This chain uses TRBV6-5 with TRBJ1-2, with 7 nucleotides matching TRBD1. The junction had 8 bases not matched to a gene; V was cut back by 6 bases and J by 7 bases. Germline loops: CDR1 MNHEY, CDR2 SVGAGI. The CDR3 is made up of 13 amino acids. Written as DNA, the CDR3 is TGTGCCAGCAGCCGCACAGGGGTGCTTGGCTACACCTTC. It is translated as CASSRTGVLGYTF.

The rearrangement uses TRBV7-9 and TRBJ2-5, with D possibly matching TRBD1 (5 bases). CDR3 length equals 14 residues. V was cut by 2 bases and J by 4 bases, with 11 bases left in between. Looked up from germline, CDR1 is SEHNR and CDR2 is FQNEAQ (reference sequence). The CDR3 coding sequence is TGTGCCAGCAGCTTAAGTTCAGGGTTAGAGACCCAGTACTTC. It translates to CASSLSSGLETQYF.

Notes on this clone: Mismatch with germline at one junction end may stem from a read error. The CDR3 region is CASSEDQWGEQFF. CDR3 DNA: TGCGCCAGCAGCGAAGACCAGTGGGGAGAGCAGTTCTTC. V and J are TRBV4-1 and TRBJ2-1; no clear D gene. The CDR3 loop spans 13 amino acids. CDR1 and CDR2 from the germline V gene are MGHRA and YSYEKL.

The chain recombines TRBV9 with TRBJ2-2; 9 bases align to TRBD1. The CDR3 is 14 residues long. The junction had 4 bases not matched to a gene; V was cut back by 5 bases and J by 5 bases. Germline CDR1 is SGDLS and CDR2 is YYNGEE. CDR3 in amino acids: CASRTGGKTGELFF. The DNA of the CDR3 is TGTGCCAGCAGGACAGGGGGGAAGACCGGGGAGCTGTTTTTT. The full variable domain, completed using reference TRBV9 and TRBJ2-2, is DSGVTQTPKHLITATGQRVTLRCSPRSGDLSVYWYQQSLDQGLQFLIQYYNGEERAKGNILERFSAQQFPDLHSELNLSSLELGDSALYFCASRTGGKTGELFFGEGSRLTVL.

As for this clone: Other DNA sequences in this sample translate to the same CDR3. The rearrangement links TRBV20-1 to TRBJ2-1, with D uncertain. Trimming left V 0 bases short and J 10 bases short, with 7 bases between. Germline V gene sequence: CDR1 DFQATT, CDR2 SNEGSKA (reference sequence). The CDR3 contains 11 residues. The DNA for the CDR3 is TGCAGTGCTAGAGATCGTGGAGAGCAGTTCTTC. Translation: CSARDRGEQFF.

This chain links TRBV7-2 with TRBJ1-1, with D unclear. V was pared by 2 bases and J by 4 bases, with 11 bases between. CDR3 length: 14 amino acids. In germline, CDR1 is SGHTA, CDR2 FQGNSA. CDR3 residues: CASSLYEGSTEAFF. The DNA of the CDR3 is TGTGCCAGCAGCTTATATGAGGGAAGCACTGAAGCTTTCTTT. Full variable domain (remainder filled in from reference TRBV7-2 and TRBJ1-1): GAGVSQSPSNKVTEKGKDVELRCDPISGHTALYWYRQSLGQGLEFLIYFQGNSAPDKSGLPSDRFSAERTGGSVSTLTIQRTQQEDSAVYLCASSLYEGSTEAFFGQGTRLTVV.

CDR3 DNA sequence: TGCGCCAGCAGCACCCTGACAGGGGGCGCGACCCAGTACTTC. This translates into CASSTLTGGATQYF. This chain uses TRBV5-1 with TRBJ2-5; 10 bases map to TRBD1. Germline V CDR1 and CDR2: SGHRS, YFSETQ. Unmatched junction bases numbered 7, after V lost 4 bases and J lost 7 bases. This CDR3 has 14 residues.

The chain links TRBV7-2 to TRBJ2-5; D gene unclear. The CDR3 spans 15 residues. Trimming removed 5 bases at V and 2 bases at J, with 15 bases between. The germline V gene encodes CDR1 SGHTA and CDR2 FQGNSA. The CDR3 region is CASSPPRTVQETQYF. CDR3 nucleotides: TGTGCCAGCAGCCCCCCTCGGACGGTTCAAGAGACCCAGTACTTC.

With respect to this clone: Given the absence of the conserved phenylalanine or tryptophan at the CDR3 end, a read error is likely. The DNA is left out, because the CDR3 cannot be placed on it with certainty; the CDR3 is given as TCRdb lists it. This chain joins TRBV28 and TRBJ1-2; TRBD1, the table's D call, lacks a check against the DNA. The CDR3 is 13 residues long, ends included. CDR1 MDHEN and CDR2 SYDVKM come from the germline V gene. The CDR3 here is CASSFPQGALINI.

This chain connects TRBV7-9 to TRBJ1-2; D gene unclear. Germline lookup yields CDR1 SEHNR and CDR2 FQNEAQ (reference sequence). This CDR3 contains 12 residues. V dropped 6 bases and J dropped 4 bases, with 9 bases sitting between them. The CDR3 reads CASSGPRYGYTF. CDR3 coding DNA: TGTGCCAGCAGTGGGCCGCGCTATGGCTACACCTTC.

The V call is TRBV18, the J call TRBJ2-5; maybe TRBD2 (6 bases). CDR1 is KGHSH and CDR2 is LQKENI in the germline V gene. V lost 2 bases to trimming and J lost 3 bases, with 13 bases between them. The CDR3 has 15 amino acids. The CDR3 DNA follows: TGTGCCAGCTCACCATCCGCTAGCGTGGAAGAGACCCAGTACTTC. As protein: CASSPSASVEETQYF.

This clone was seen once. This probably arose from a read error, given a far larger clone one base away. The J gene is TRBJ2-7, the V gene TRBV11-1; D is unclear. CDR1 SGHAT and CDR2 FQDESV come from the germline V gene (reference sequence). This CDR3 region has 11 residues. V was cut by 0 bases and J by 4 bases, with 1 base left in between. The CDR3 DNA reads TGTGCCAGCAGCTTAGCTTACGAGCAGTACTTC. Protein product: CASSLAYEQYF.

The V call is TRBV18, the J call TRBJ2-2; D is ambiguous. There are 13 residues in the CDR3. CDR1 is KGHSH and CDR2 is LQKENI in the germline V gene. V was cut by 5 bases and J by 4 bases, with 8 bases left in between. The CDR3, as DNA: TGTGCCAGCTCAGCTAGGATCACCGGGGAGCTGTTTTTT. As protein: CASSARITGELFF. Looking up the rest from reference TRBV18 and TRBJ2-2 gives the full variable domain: NAGVMQNPRHLVRRRGQEARLRCSPMKGHSHVYWYRQLPEEGLKFMVYLQKENIIDESGMPKERFSAEFPKEGPSILRIQQVVRGDSAAYFCASSARITGELFFGEGSRLTVL.

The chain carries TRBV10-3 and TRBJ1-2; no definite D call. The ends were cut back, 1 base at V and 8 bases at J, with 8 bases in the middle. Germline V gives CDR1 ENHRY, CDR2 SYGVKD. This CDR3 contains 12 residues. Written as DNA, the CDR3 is TGTGCCATCAGTGAGTTTCTGGAGGGCTACACCTTC. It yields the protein CAISEFLEGYTF.